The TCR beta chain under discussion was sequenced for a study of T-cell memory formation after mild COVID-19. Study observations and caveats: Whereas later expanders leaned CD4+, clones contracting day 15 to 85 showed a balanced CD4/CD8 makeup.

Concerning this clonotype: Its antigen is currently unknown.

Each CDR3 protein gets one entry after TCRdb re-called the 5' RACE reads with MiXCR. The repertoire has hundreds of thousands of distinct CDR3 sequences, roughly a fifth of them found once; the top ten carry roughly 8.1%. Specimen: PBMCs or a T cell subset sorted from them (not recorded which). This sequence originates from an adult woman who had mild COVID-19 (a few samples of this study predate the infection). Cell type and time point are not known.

The CDR3 loop is CASRPKGAVGSPLHF. In nucleotides, the CDR3 is TGTGCCAGTAGACCCAAGGGGGCAGTCGGTTCACCCCTCCACTTT. The chain joins TRBV19 to TRBJ1-6; the match to TRBD1 covers 7 bases. The CDR3 totals 15 residues. The V gene's germline CDR1 is LNHDA and CDR2 SQIVND (reference sequence). Trimming took 6 bases from V and 9 from J; bases not matched to a gene: 11.